This TCR beta chain was observed in a study of T cell responses to AZD1222 COVID-19 vaccine. Study background: Pooling covered second doses at about 4 or about 12 weeks. Study outcomes and limitations: Spike-wide coverage was observed for vaccine-associated CD4 TCRs, with dominant responses at 160-218 and 743-854. Clonal diversity may have been underestimated, and the donors were mostly white British, with more females than males.

With respect to this clone: Its antigen is undetermined.

The method was immunoSEQ multiplex PCR; TCRdb's version includes in-frame clones alone and lacks a portion of them. The data contain over 100,000 clones, 80% to 90% of them seen just once; the ten biggest clones take up 8% to 9.5%. The specimen comprised peripheral blood, sampled on day 0 of AZD1222 vaccination. The clonotype comes from an adult in good health.

The CDR3 here is CASSEGLAGAYEQYF. The CDR3 DNA reads TGTGCCAGCAGCGAGGGACTAGCGGGGGCCTACGAGCAGTACTTC. The J gene is TRBJ2-7, the V gene TRBV9; 14 bases match TRBD2. CDR3 length equals 15 residues. From germline, CDR1 is SGDLS and CDR2 YYNGEE. V lost 3 bases, J lost 2 bases, and 1 base stayed unmatched.